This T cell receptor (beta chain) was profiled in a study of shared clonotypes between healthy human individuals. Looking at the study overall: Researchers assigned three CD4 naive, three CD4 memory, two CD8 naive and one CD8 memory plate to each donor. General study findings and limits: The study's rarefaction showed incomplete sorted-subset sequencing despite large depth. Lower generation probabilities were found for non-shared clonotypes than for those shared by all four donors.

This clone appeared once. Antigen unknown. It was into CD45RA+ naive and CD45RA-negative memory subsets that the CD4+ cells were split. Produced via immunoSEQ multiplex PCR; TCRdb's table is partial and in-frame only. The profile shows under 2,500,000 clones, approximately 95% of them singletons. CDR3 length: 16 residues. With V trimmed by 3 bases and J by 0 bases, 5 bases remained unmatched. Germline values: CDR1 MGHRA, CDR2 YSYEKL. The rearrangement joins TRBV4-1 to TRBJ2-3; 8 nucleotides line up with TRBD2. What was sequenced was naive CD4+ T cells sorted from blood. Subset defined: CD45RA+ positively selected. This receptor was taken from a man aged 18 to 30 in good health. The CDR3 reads CASSQGQRGSTDTQYF. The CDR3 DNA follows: TGCGCCAGCAGCCAGGGGCAGCGGGGGAGCACAGATACGCAGTATTTT.